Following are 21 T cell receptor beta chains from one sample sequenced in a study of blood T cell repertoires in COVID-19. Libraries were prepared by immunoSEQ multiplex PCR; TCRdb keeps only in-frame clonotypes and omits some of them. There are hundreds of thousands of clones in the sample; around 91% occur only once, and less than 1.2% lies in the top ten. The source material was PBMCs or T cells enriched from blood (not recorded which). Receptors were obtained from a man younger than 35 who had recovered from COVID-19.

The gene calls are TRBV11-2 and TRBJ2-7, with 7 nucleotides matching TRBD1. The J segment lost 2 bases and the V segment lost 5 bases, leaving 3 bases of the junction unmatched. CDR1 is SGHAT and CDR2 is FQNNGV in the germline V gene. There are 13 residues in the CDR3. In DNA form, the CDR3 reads TGTGCCAGCAGCCGGGACAGAGCCTACGAGCAGTACTTC. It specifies CASSRDRAYEQYF.

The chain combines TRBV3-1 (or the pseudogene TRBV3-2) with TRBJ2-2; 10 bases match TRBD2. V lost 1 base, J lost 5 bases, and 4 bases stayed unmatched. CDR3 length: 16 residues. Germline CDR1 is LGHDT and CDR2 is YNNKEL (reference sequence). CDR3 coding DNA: TGTGCCAGCAGCCAAGTAGCGGGGGGAAGGACCGGGGAGCTGTTTTTT. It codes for CASSQVAGGRTGELFF.

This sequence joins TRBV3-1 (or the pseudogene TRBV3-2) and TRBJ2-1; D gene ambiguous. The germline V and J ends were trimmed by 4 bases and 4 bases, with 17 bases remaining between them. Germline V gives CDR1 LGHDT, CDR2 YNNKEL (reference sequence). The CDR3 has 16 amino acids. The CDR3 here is CASSPRSGPTYNEQFF. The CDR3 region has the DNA TGTGCCAGCAGCCCCCGTTCTGGGCCCACATACAATGAGCAGTTCTTC.

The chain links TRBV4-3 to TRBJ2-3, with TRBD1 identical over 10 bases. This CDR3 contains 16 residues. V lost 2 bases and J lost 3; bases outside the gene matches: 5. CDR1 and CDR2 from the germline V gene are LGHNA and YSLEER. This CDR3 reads CASSQHRDRGTDTQYF. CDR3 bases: TGCGCCAGCAGCCAACACCGGGACAGGGGAACAGATACGCAGTATTTT.

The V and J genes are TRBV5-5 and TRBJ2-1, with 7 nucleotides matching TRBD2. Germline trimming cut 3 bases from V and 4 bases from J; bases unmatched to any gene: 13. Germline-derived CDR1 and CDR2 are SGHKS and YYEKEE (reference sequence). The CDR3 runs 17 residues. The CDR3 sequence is CASSSRASGETYNEQFF. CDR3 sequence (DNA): TGTGCCAGCAGCTCCCGAGCTAGCGGAGAAACATACAATGAGCAGTTCTTC.

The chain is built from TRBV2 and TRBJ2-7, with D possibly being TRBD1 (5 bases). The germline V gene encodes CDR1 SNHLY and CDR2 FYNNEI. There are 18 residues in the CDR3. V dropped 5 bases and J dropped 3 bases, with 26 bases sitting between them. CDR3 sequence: CASSQTEYPKGRNYEQYF. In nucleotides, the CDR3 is TGTGCCAGCAGTCAGACAGAGTACCCAAAAGGGCGAAACTACGAGCAGTACTTC.

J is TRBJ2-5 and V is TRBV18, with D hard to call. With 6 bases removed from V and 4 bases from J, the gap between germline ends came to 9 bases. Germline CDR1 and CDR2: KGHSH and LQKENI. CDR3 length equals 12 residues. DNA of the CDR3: TGTGCCAGCTCCACACACCTAGAGACCCAGTACTTC. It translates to CASSTHLETQYF. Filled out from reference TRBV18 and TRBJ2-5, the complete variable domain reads NAGVMQNPRHLVRRRGQEARLRCSPMKGHSHVYWYRQLPEEGLKFMVYLQKENIIDESGMPKERFSAEFPKEGPSILRIQQVVRGDSAAYFCASSTHLETQYFGPGTRLLVL.

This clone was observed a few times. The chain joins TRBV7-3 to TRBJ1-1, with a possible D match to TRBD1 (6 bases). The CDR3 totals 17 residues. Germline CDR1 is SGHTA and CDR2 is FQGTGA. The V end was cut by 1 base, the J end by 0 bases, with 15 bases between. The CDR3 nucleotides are TGTGCCAGCAGCTTAAGAGGACAGTCAGGCGTGAACACTGAAGCTTTCTTT. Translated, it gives CASSLRGQSGVNTEAFF.

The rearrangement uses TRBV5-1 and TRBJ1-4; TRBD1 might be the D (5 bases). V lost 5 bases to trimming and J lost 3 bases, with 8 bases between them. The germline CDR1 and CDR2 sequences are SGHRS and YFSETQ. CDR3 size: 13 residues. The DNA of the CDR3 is TGCGCCAGCAGAGACAGCTCTAATGAAAAACTGTTTTTT. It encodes CASRDSSNEKLFF.

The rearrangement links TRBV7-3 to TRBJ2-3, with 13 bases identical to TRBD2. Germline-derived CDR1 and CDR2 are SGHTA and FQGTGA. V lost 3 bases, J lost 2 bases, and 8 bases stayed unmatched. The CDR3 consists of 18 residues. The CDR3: CASSLGLAGYLNTDTQYF. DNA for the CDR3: TGTGCCAGCAGCTTGGGACTAGCGGGATACCTAAACACAGATACGCAGTATTTT.

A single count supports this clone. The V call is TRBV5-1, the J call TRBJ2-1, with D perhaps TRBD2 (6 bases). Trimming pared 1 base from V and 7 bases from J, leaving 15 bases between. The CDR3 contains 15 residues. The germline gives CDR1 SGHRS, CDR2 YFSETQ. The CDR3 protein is CASSLTWSGENEQFF. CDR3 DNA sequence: TGCGCCAGCAGCTTGACTTGGTCGGGGGAGAATGAGCAGTTCTTC.

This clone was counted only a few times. The CDR3 region is CASGSSGLAGGELFF. Here the CDR3 DNA reads TGTGCTAGTGGATCTTCCGGACTAGCCGGCGGGGAGCTGTTTTTT. The chain is built from TRBV12-5 and TRBJ2-2, with 8 bases lining up with TRBD2. Germline V gene lookup returns CDR1 LGHNT and CDR2 FRNRAP. With 6 bases clipped from V and 7 bases from J, the junction kept 10 bases outside the gene matches. This CDR3 comprises 15 residues. The full variable domain, rest sourced from reference TRBV12-5 and TRBJ2-2, is DARVTQTPRHKVTEMGQEVTMRCQPILGHNTVFWYRQTMMQGLELLAYFRNRAPLDDSGMPKDRFSAEMPDATLATLKIQPSEPRDSAVYFCASGSSGLAGGELFFGEGSRLTVL.

The CDR3 nucleotides are TGTGCCAGCAGCTTAGTTCCTGGGGTAGCGGAAACGAACACCGGGGAGCTGTTTTTT. Residues: CASSLVPGVAETNTGELFF. The rearrangement joins TRBV11-3 to TRBJ2-2; TRBD2 is a possible D gene (6 bases). Trimming cost V 1 base and J 0 bases, with 18 bases left between them. The CDR3 totals 19 residues. Germline V CDR1 and CDR2: SGHNT, YENEEA. The full variable domain, in which reference TRBV11-3 and TRBJ2-2 provide the parts outside the CDR3, is EAGVVQSPRYKIIEKKQPVAFWCNPISGHNTLYWYLQNLGQGPELLIRYENEEAVDDSQLPKDRFSAERLKGVDSTLKIQPAELGDSAVYLCASSLVPGVAETNTGELFFGEGSRLTVL.

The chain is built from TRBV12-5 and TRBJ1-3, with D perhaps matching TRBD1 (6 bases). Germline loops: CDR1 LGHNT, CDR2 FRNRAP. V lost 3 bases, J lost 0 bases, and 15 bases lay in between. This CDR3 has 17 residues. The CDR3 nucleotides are TGTGCTAGTGGTTTCGTTCTGAAGGGGGACTCTGGAAACACCATATATTTT. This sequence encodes CASGFVLKGDSGNTIYF.

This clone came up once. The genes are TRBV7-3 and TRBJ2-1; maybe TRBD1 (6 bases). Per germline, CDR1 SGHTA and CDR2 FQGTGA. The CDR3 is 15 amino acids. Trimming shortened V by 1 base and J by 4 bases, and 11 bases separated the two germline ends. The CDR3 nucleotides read TGTGCCAGCAGCTTAAACAGGGTTGAATACAATGAGCAGTTCTTC. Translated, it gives CASSLNRVEYNEQFF. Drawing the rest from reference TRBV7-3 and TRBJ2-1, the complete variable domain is GAGVSQTPSNKVTEKGKYVELRCDPISGHTALYWYRQSLGQGPEFLIYFQGTGAADDSGLPNDRFFAVRPEGSVSTLKIQRTERGDSAVYLCASSLNRVEYNEQFFGPGTRLTVL.

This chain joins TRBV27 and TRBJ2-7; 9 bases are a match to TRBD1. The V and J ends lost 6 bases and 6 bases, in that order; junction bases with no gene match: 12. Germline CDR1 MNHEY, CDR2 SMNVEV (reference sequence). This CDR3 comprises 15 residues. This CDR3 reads CASRGLGTGTPEQYF. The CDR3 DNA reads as TGTGCCAGCAGGGGGTTGGGGACAGGGACCCCCGAGCAGTACTTC.

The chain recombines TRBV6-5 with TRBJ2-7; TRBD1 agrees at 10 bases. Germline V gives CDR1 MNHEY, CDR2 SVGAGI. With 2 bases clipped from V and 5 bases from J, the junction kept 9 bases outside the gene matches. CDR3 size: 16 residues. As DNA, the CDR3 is TGTGCCAGCAGTTACGCTTGGACAGGGGGTATCAACGAGCAGTACTTC. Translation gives CASSYAWTGGINEQYF.

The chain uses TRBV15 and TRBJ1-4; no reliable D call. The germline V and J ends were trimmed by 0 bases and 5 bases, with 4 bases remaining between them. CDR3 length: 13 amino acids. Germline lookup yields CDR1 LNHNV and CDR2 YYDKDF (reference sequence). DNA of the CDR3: TGTGCCACCAGCAGAGAGGCCAATGAAAAACTGTTTTTT. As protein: CATSREANEKLFF. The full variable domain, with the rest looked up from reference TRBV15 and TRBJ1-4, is DAMVIQNPRYQVTQFGKPVTLSCSQTLNHNVMYWYQQKSSQAPKLLFHYYDKDFNNEADTPDNFQSRRPNTSFCFLDIRSPGLGDTAMYLCATSREANEKLFFGSGTQLSVL.

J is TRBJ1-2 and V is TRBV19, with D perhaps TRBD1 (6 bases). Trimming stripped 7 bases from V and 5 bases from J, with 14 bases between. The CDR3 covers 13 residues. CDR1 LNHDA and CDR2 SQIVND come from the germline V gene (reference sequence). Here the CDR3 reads CASTGGGRYGYTF. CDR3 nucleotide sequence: TGTGCCAGTACGGGAGGGGGACGTTATGGCTACACCTTC.

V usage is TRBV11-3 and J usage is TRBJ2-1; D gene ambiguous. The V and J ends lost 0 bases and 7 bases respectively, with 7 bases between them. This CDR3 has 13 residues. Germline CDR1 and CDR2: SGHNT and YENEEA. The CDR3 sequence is CASSLDPFNEQFF. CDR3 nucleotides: TGTGCCAGCAGCTTAGATCCGTTTAATGAGCAGTTCTTC.

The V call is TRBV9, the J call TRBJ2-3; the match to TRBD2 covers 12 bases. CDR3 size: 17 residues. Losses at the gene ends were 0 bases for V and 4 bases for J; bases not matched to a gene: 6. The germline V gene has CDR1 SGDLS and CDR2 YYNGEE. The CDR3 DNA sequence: TGTGCCAGCAGCGTAGCTACTAGCGGGGGGAGGGCAGATACGCAGTATTTT. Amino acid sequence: CASSVATSGGRADTQYF.